Presented here are 21 T cell receptor beta chains from one specimen sequenced in a study of T-cell reconstitution after alpha-beta-depleted transplantation in children (dated by TCRdb to about 2016). The method was PCR. The sequencing machine was an Illumina HiSeq 2500. TCR libraries were prepared with molecular barcoding, using unique molecular identifiers to normalize TCRbeta repertoire quantification. TCRdb took the public reads, trimmed them with fastp at Q25, ran MiXCR for clone calling and kept in-frame beta chains. A single entry per CDR3 protein holds the most common genes and DNA from its merged rows. This sample comprises around 480,000 distinct CDR3 sequences, approximately 32% of them detected only once. 2% to 2.5% of the sample rests with the top ten. The material was PBMCs from the stem cell graft donor, obtained from the stem cell graft. Every receptor here comes from a human donor who donated a stem cell graft to a child with aplastic anemia.

V gene TRBV18 combines with J gene TRBJ2-3; no firm D call. V dropped 0 bases and J dropped 4 bases, with 5 bases sitting between them. CDR1 and CDR2 (germline): KGHSH, LQKENI. The CDR3 contains 13 residues. The CDR3 reads CASSPPQSDTQYF. Written as DNA, the CDR3 is TGTGCCAGCTCACCACCTCAGTCAGATACGCAGTATTTT.

CDR3 DNA: TGCGCCAGCAGCCAAGACGGGACTAGCGCCTACGAGCAGTACTTC. Translated, it gives CASSQDGTSAYEQYF. V gene TRBV4-3 combines with J gene TRBJ2-7, with 10 bases that match TRBD2. After removal of 0 bases from V and 2 bases from J, the junction contained 1 base not matched to a gene. This CDR3 is built from 15 residues. Looked up from germline, CDR1 is LGHNA and CDR2 is YSLEER.

This chain joins TRBV9 and TRBJ2-1; D gene unclear. The CDR3 has 16 residues. Germline lookup yields CDR1 SGDLS and CDR2 YYNGEE. Trimming stripped 3 bases from V and 8 bases from J, with 21 bases between. The CDR3 loop is CASSARLLAPYDEQFF. As DNA, the CDR3 is TGTGCCAGCAGCGCGAGACTCCTTGCCCCTTACGATGAGCAGTTCTTC.

The genes are TRBV28 and TRBJ1-5; unclear D gene. There are 12 residues in the CDR3. Germline CDR1 MDHEN, CDR2 SYDVKM. The V and J ends lost 10 bases and 0 bases respectively, with 7 bases between them. Written as DNA, the CDR3 is TGTGCCACCCTATATAGCAATCAGCCCCAGCATTTT. Amino acids: CATLYSNQPQHF.

This clonotype was seen repeatedly, ten times or more. The V call is TRBV10-2, the J call TRBJ2-1; no reliable D call. Trimming removed 6 bases at V and 4 bases at J, with 10 bases between. Germline values: CDR1 WSHSY, CDR2 SAAADI. The CDR3 covers 13 residues. The CDR3 DNA follows: TGCGCCAGCAGCCTTTCTACATACAATGAGCAGTTCTTC. Protein product: CASSLSTYNEQFF.

V is TRBV6-2 or TRBV6-3 and J is TRBJ2-1; D is perhaps TRBD2 (6 bases). The CDR3 contains 15 residues. V lost 6 bases and J lost 3, with 15 bases in between. The V gene's germline CDR1 is MNHEY and CDR2 SVGEGT. CDR3 sequence reads: CASRPGLRLYNEQFF. CDR3 coding DNA: TGTGCCAGCAGACCGGGACTTCGTCTCTACAATGAGCAGTTCTTC.

The rearrangement uses TRBV5-4 and TRBJ2-1; TRBD2 aligns across 9 bases. In germline, CDR1 is SGHNT, CDR2 YYREEE (reference sequence). V lost 4 bases and J lost 5; bases outside the gene matches: 10. There are 16 residues in the CDR3. The CDR3 region has the DNA TGTGCCAGCAGCCCTGATTTAGCGGGAGAACACAATGAGCAGTTCTTC. Translated: CASSPDLAGEHNEQFF.

The chain employs TRBV20-1 and TRBJ2-7; maybe TRBD2 (5 bases). This CDR3 is 15 amino acids long. CDR1 is DFQATT and CDR2 is SNEGSKA in the germline V gene (reference sequence). The V and J ends lost 3 bases and 2 bases respectively, with 17 bases between them. CDR3: CSASPTSGSPYEQYF. CDR3 coding DNA: TGCAGTGCTAGCCCCACAAGTGGGAGCCCCTACGAGCAGTACTTC.

The chain employs TRBV29-1 and TRBJ2-3; D is perhaps TRBD2 (5 bases). Per the germline V gene, CDR1 is SQVTM and CDR2 is ANQGSEA. This CDR3 is built from 14 residues. The V and J ends lost 7 bases and 6 bases respectively, with 20 bases between them. This CDR3 reads CSAVLTGRRDTQYF. The CDR3, as DNA: TGCAGCGCCGTCCTAACGGGGAGAAGGGATACGCAGTATTTT.

This clonotype was recorded a few times. V usage is TRBV27 and J usage is TRBJ2-7, with 9 bases identical to TRBD1. The CDR3 covers 14 residues. CDR1 and CDR2 from the germline V gene are MNHEY and SMNVEV (reference sequence). With V trimmed by 4 bases and J by 2 bases, 3 bases remained unmatched. CDR3 DNA sequence: TGTGCCAGCAGTTCCGGGACAGGGCCCTACGAGCAGTACGTC. As protein: CASSSGTGPYEQYV.

This clonotype was observed a handful of times. V usage is TRBV14 and J usage is TRBJ2-4; 7 bases agree with TRBD1. This CDR3 comprises 15 residues. The junction had 8 bases not matched to a gene; V was cut back by 2 bases and J by 7 bases. Germline-derived CDR1 and CDR2 are SGHDN and FVKESK. CDR3 coding DNA: TGTGCCAGCAGCCAATTGACAGGGTTTGGGAACATTCAGTACTTC. Translated: CASSQLTGFGNIQYF.

This clonotype was recorded only once. This sequence joins TRBV4-3 and TRBJ2-3, with 9 bases fitting TRBD2. CDR3 length: 18 amino acids. V shed 0 bases, J shed 1 base, and the junction held 8 bases outside the gene matches. The germline gives CDR1 LGHNA, CDR2 YSLEER. The DNA for the CDR3 is TGCGCCAGCAGCCAAGATCCTCCGGGACTAGCCCGCACAGATACGCAGTATTTT. Translating it yields CASSQDPPGLARTDTQYF.

This clonotype occurred a few times. The chain joins TRBV20-1 to TRBJ2-7; possible D gene TRBD1, 6 bases. This CDR3 has 15 amino acids. The V end lost 1 base, the J end lost 5 bases, and 18 bases lay between the germline ends. Germline V gene sequence: CDR1 DFQATT, CDR2 SNEGSKA (reference sequence). The CDR3 protein is CSARAGVPLGDEQYF. Here the CDR3 DNA reads TGCAGTGCTAGAGCAGGGGTTCCTCTCGGTGACGAGCAGTACTTC.

V gene TRBV7-2 combines with J gene TRBJ1-5; D remains ambiguous. V was trimmed by 0 bases and J by 5 bases, leaving 11 bases between them. Per germline, CDR1 SGHTA and CDR2 FQGNSA. CDR3 length equals 15 residues. CDR3: CASSLAPIGDQPQHF. The CDR3 region has the DNA TGTGCCAGCAGCTTAGCTCCTATCGGGGATCAGCCCCAGCATTTT. The full variable domain, with the rest looked up from reference TRBV7-2 and TRBJ1-5, is GAGVSQSPSNKVTEKGKDVELRCDPISGHTALYWYRQSLGQGLEFLIYFQGNSAPDKSGLPSDRFSAERTGGSVSTLTIQRTQQEDSAVYLCASSLAPIGDQPQHFGDGTRLSIL.

The J gene is TRBJ2-1, the V gene TRBV4-1, with 9 bases identical to TRBD2. J was trimmed by 5 bases and V by 0 bases; bases with no gene match: 8. From germline, CDR1 is MGHRA and CDR2 YSYEKL. CDR3 length: 17 amino acids. DNA of the CDR3: TGCGCCAGCAGCCAAGATCGGGCGGGAGGGCATAACAATGAGCAGTTCTTC. This codes for CASSQDRAGGHNNEQFF.

This clonotype was picked up many times. The chain joins TRBV12-3 or TRBV12-4 to TRBJ2-7; 7 bases fit TRBD1. This CDR3 contains 14 residues. Trimming at V came to 3 bases and at J to 0 bases, leaving 2 bases not matched to a gene. The CDR3 sequence: CASSFDRVSYEQYF. Here the CDR3 DNA reads TGTGCCAGCAGTTTCGACAGGGTCTCCTACGAGCAGTACTTC.

As for this clonotype: Germline is not matched at one junction end, which may reflect a read error. The rearrangement uses TRBV18 and TRBJ1-1; D uncertain. Per the germline V gene, CDR1 is KGHSH and CDR2 is LQKENI. This CDR3 comprises 13 residues. CDR3 in DNA: TGTGCCAGCTCATCGGATATGAACGCTGAAGCTTTCTTT. This codes for CASSSDMNAEAFF. The entire variable domain, with the rest obtained from reference TRBV18 and TRBJ1-1, is as follows: NAGVMQNPRHLVRRRGQEARLRCSPMKGHSHVYWYRQLPEEGLKFMVYLQKENIIDESGMPKERFSAEFPKEGPSILRIQQVVRGDSAAYFCASSSDMNAEAFFGQGTRLTVV.

The chain carries TRBV20-1 and TRBJ2-1; 12 bases line up with TRBD2. V lost 3 bases, J lost 7 bases, and 19 bases stayed unmatched. The CDR3 has 19 residues. CDR1 and CDR2 from the germline V gene are DFQATT and SNEGSKA (reference sequence). In DNA form, the CDR3 reads TGCAGTGCTAGTTGGAACCTAGCGGGAGGGAAAATTGGGGAGAATGAGCAGTTCTTC. Translating it yields CSASWNLAGGKIGENEQFF.

In its sample, this clonotype was seen many times. The CDR3 sequence is CASRLLPGTGSSEQFF. Here the CDR3 DNA reads TGTGCCAGCAGGCTACTCCCAGGGACAGGGTCGAGTGAGCAGTTCTTC. This sequence joins TRBV6-5 and TRBJ2-1, with TRBD1 matching 9 bases. The CDR3 runs to 16 residues. V lost 6 bases to trimming and J lost 9 bases; unmatched junction nucleotides: 15. CDR1 is MNHEY, CDR2 SVGAGI, per germline.

The V gene is TRBV10-1, the J gene TRBJ2-3, with D possibly being TRBD1 (5 bases). This CDR3 contains 13 residues. Trimming removed 3 bases from V and 5 bases from J, with 9 bases in between. CDR1 WNHNN and CDR2 SYGVQD come from the germline V gene (reference sequence). CDR3 loop: CASSEGAKDTQYF. CDR3 in DNA: TGCGCCAGCAGTGAAGGGGCGAAAGATACGCAGTATTTT.

Only one count was recorded for this clonotype. The chain has TRBV10-3 and TRBJ2-1; 8 nucleotides align to TRBD2. CDR3 length: 16 residues. Germline-derived CDR1 and CDR2 are ENHRY and SYGVKD. V trimming: 6 bases; J trimming: 3 bases; junction bases outside the gene matches: 10. The CDR3 nucleotides read TGTGCCATCAGCGACATACTAGCGGAGAACTACAATGAGCAGTTCTTC. Amino acids: CAISDILAENYNEQFF.